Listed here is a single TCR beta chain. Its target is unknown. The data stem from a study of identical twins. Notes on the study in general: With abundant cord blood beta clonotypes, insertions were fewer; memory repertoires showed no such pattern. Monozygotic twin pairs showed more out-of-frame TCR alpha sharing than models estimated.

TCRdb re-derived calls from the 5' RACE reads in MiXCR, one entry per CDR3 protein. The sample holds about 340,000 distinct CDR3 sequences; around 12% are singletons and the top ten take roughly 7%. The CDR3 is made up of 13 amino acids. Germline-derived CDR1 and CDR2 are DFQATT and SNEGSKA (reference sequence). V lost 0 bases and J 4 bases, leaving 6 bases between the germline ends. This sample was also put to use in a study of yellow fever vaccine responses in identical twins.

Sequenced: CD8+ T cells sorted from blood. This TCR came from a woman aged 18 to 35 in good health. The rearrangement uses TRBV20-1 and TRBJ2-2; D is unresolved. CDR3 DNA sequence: TGCAGTGCTAGAGATATCTTCACCGGGGAGCTGTTTTTT. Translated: CSARDIFTGELFF.